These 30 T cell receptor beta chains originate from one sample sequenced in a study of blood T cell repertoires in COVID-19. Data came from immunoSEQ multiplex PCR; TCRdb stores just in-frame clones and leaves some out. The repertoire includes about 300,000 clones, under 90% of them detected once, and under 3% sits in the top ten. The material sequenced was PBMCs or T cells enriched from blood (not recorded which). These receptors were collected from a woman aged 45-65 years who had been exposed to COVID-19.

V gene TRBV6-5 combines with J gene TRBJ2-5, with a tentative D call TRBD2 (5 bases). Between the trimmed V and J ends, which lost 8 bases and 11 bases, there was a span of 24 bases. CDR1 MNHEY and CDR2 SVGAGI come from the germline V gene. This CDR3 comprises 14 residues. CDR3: CASSEAGNNHRQYF. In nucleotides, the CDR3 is TGTGCCAGCTCAGAGGCGGGCAACAACCATAGGCAGTACTTC.

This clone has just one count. The CDR3 DNA reads TGTGCCAGCAGCCCGAGGGTAACTTACGAGCAGTACTTC. As protein: CASSPRVTYEQYF. This sequence joins TRBV7-9 and TRBJ2-7, with a tentative D call TRBD2 (5 bases). V was shortened by 5 bases and J by 4 bases, with 12 bases between the two germline ends. CDR3 length: 13 residues. CDR1 is SEHNR and CDR2 is FQNEAQ in the germline V gene (reference sequence).

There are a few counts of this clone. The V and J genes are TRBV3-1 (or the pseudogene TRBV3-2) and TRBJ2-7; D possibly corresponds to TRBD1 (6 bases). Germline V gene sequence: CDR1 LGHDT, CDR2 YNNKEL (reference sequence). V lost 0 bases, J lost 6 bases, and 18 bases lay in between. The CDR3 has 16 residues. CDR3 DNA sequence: TGTGCCAGCAGCCAAGACGCCCTAACAGGGCGACCCGAGCAGTACTTC. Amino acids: CASSQDALTGRPEQYF.

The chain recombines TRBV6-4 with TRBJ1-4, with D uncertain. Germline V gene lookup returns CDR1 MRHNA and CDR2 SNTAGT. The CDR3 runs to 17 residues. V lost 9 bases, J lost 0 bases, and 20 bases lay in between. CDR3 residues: CARLPRGIVATNEKLFF. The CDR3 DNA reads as TGTGCCAGACTACCGAGAGGGATAGTGGCAACTAATGAAAAACTGTTTTTT.

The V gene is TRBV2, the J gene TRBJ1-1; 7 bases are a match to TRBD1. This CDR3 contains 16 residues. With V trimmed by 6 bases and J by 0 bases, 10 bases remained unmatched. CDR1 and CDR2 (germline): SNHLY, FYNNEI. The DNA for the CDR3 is TGTGCCAGCAGGAATAGAGGGACAGTTCTGAACACTGAAGCTTTCTTT. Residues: CASRNRGTVLNTEAFF.

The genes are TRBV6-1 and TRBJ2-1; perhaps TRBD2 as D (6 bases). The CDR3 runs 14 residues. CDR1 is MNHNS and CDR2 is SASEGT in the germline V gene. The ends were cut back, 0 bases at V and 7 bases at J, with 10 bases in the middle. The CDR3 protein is CASSEAGGVNEQFF. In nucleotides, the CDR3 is TGTGCCAGCAGTGAAGCGGGGGGAGTGAATGAGCAGTTCTTC.

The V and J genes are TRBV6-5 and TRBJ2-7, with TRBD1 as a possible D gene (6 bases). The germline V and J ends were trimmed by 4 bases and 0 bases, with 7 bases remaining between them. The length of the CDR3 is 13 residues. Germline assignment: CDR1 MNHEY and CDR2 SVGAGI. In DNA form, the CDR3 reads TGTGCCAGCAGTTGGGACAACTCCTACGAGCAGTACTTC. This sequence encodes CASSWDNSYEQYF.

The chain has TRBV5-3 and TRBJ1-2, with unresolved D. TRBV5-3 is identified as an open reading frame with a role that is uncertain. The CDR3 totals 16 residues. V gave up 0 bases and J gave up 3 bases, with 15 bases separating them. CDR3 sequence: CARSLVIPLIYYGYTF. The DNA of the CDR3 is TGTGCCAGAAGCTTGGTTATCCCCCTTATTTACTATGGCTACACCTTC.

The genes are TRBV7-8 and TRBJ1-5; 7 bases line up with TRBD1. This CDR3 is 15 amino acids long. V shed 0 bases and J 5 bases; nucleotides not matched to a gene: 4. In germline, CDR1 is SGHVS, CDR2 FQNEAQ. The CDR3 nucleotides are TGTGCCAGCAGCTTAGCGTTCCAGGGGGATCAGCCCCAGCATTTT. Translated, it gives CASSLAFQGDQPQHF.

In nucleotides, the CDR3 is TGTGCCAGCAGCATACCCACAGGGGCCAGCGTGAACACTGAAGCTTTCTTT. Protein: CASSIPTGASVNTEAFF. The J gene is TRBJ1-1, the V gene TRBV11-2; TRBD1 matches 7 bases. CDR3 length: 17 amino acids. Trimming removed 5 bases from V and 0 bases from J; junction bases left unmatched: 12. The germline CDR1 and CDR2 sequences are SGHAT and FQNNGV.

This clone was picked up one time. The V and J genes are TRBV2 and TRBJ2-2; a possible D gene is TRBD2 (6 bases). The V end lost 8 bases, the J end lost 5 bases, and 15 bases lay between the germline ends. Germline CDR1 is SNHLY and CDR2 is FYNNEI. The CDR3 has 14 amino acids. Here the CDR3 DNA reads TGTGCCAGCGCCCTTGGAGGGATTACCGGGGAGCTGTTTTTT. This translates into CASALGGITGELFF.

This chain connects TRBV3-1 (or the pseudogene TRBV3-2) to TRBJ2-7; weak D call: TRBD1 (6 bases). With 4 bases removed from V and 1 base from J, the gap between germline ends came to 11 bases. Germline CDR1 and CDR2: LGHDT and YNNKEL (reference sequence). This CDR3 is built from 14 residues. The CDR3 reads CASSLWTASYEQYF. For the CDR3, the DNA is TGTGCCAGCAGCCTATGGACAGCGTCCTACGAGCAGTACTTC.

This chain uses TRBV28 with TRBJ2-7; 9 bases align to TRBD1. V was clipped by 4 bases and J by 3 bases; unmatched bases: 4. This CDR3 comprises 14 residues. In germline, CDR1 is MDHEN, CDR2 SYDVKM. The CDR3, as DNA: TGTGCCAGCAGTTCCGGGACAGGGATCTACGAGCAGTACTTC. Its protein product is CASSSGTGIYEQYF.

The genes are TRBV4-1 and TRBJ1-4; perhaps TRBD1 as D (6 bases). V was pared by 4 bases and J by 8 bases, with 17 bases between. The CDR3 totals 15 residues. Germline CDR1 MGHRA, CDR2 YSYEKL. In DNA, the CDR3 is TGCGCCAGCAGCCCGGAACGGGGGGCTAGGGAAAAACTGTTTTTT. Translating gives CASSPERGAREKLFF.

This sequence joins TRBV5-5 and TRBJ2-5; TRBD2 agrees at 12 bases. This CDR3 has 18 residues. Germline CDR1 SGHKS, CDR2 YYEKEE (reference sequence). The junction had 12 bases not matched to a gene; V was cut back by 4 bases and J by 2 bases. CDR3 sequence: CASSQRFTSGGYQETQYF. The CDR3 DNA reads TGTGCCAGCAGCCAAAGATTTACTAGCGGGGGGTATCAAGAGACCCAGTACTTC.

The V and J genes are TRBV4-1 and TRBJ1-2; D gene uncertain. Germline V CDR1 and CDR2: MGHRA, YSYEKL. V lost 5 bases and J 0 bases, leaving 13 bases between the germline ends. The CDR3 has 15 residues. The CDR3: CASSDNSVANYGYTF. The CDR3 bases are TGCGCCAGCAGCGATAATTCGGTAGCTAACTATGGCTACACCTTC.

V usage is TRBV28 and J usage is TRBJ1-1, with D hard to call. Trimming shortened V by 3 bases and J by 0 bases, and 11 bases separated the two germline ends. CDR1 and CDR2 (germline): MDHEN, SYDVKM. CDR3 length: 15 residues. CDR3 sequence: CASSFLAGLNTEAFF. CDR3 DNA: TGTGCCAGCAGTTTTCTGGCAGGCCTGAACACTGAAGCTTTCTTT.

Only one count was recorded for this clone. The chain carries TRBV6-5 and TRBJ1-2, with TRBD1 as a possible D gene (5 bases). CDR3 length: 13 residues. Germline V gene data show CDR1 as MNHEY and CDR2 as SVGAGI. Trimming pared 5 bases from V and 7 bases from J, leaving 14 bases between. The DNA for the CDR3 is TGTGCCAGCAGTCCGTCCCTCGGGGGTGGCTACACCTTC. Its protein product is CASSPSLGGGYTF.

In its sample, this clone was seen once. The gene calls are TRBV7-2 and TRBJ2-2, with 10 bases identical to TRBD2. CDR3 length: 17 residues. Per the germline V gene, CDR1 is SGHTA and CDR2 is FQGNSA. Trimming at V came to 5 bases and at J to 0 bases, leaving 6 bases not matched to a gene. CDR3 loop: CASSPSGGRTNTGELFF. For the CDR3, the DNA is TGTGCCAGCAGCCCTAGCGGGGGTCGGACGAACACCGGGGAGCTGTTTTTT.

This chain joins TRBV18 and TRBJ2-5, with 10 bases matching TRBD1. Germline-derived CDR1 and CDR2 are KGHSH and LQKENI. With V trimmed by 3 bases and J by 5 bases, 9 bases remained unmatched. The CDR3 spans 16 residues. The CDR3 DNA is TGTGCCAGCTCACCTACAATTGCGGGACAGGGGGAGACCCAGTACTTC. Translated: CASSPTIAGQGETQYF.

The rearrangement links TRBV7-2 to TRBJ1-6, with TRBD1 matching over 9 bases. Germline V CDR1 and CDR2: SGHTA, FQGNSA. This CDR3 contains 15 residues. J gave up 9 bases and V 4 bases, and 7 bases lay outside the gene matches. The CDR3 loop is CASSSTGGSASPLHF. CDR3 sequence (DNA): TGTGCCAGCAGCTCCACAGGGGGCTCTGCTTCACCCCTCCACTTT. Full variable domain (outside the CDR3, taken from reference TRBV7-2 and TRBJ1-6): GAGVSQSPSNKVTEKGKDVELRCDPISGHTALYWYRQSLGQGLEFLIYFQGNSAPDKSGLPSDRFSAERTGGSVSTLTIQRTQQEDSAVYLCASSSTGGSASPLHFGNGTRLTVT.

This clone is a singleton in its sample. CDR3 residues: CSASRQDSNQPQHF. CDR3 DNA sequence: TGCAGTGCTAGTAGACAGGATAGCAATCAGCCCCAGCATTTT. The V call is TRBV20-1, the J call TRBJ1-5; perhaps TRBD1 as D (6 bases). V was trimmed by 3 bases and J by 0 bases, leaving 9 bases between them. Germline V gene sequence: CDR1 DFQATT, CDR2 SNEGSKA (reference sequence). The CDR3 is 14 amino acids.

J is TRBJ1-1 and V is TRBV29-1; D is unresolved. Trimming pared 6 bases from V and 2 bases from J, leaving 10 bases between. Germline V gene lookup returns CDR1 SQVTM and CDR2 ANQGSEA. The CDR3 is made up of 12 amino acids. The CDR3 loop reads CSVYGKNTEAFF. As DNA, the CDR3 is TGCAGCGTGTACGGGAAAAACACTGAAGCTTTCTTT.

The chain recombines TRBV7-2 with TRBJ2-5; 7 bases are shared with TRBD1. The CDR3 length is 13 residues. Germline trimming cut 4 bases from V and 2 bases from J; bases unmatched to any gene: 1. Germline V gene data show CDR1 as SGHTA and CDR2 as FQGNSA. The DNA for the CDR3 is TGTGCCAGCAGCTGGACAGGTCAAGAGACCCAGTACTTC. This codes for CASSWTGQETQYF.

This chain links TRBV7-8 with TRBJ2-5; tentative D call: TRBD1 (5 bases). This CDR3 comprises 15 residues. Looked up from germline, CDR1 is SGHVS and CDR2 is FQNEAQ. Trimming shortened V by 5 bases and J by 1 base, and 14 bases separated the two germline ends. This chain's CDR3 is CASSPLWTSQETQYF. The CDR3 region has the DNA TGTGCCAGCAGCCCCTTATGGACATCCCAAGAGACCCAGTACTTC.

CDR3 sequence reads: CASSRTFSGSSSYEQYF. In DNA form, the CDR3 reads TGTGCCAGCAGCCGAACTTTTAGCGGGTCCAGCTCCTACGAGCAGTACTTC. J is TRBJ2-7 and V is TRBV7-8; TRBD2 aligns across 7 bases. Per the germline V gene, CDR1 is SGHVS and CDR2 is FQNEAQ. The J segment lost 0 bases and the V segment lost 5 bases, leaving 13 bases of the junction unmatched. CDR3 length: 17 amino acids.

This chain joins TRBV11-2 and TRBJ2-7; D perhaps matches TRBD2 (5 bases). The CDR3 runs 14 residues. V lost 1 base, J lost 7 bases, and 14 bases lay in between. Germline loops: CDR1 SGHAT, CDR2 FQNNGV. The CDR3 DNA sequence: TGTGCCAGCAGCTTAGTCGCCGTCCCGGGAGAGCAGTACTTC. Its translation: CASSLVAVPGEQYF.

The CDR3 loop is CASAPPSRGEQYF. The CDR3 nucleotides read TGCGCCAGCGCCCCGCCCTCCCGGGGGGAGCAGTACTTC. The gene calls are TRBV4-1 and TRBJ2-7; D is possibly TRBD2 (6 bases). The CDR3 is made up of 13 amino acids. The germline V gene has CDR1 MGHRA and CDR2 YSYEKL. Deletions cut 8 bases from V and 7 bases from J, with 18 bases between.

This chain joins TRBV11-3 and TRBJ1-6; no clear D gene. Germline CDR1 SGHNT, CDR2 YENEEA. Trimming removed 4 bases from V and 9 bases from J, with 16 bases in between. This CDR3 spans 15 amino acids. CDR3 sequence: CASSSREGATSPLHF. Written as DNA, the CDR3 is TGTGCCAGCAGCTCAAGAGAAGGAGCTACTTCACCCCTCCACTTT.

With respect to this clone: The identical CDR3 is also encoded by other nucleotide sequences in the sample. The CDR3 DNA follows: TGTGCCAGCAGCCAAGGTGCCGGTGGAGACACTGAAGCTTTCTTT. This gives the protein CASSQGAGGDTEAFF. The V gene is TRBV3-1 (or the pseudogene TRBV3-2), the J gene TRBJ1-1; no firm D call. There are 15 residues in the CDR3. V was pared by 1 base and J by 3 bases, with 12 bases between. Germline-derived CDR1 and CDR2 are LGHDT and YNNKEL (reference sequence).